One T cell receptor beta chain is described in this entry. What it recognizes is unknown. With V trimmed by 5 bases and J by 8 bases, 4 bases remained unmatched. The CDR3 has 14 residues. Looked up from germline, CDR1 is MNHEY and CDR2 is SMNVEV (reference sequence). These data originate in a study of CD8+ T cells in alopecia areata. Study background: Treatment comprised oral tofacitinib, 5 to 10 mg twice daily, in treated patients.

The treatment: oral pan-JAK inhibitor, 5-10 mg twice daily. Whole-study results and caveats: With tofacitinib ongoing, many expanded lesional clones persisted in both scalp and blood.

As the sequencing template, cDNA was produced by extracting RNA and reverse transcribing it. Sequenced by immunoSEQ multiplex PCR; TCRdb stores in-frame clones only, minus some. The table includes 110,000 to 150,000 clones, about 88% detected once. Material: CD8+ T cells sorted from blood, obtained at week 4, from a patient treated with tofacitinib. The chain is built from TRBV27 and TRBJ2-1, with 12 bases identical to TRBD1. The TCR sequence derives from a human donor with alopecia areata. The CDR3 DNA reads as TGTGCCAGCAGTACCGGGACAGGGGGCCATGAGCAGTTCTTC. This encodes CASSTGTGGHEQFF.